Listed below are T cell receptor beta chains from one sample, sequenced in a study of blood T cells in healthy people across ages. TCRdb re-called the 5' RACE reads through MiXCR, storing one row per CDR3 protein. The sample has around 1,500,000 distinct CDR3 sequences, 25% to 30% seen once. Material for sequencing was blood. The receptors stem from a woman under 40 in good health. Each CDR3 is given with its conserved first and last residue. The D gene is left open where the match is weak. Expanded clones are given a class, and other clones once, few, many or no size at all.

V	J	D	size	DNA	CDR3
TRBV29-1	TRBJ2-5	TRBD1	-	TGCAGCGCCCGGCGTTCCAGGACAGGGGGCGATGAGACCCAGTACTTC	CSARRSRTGGDETQYF
TRBV15	TRBJ2-6	-	-	TGTGCCACCAGCAAACAAGCCCCCTACAGGGTCTCTGGGGCCAACGTCCTGACTTTC	CATSKQAPYRVSGANVLTF
TRBV7-2	TRBJ2-5	-	many	TGTGCCAGCAGCTCCACGTACCAAGAGACCCAGTACTTC	CASSSTYQETQYF
TRBV20-1	TRBJ2-4	TRBD1	-	TGCAGTGCTAGAGGGGCAGGGGGTAACATTCAGTACTTC	CSARGAGGNIQYF
TRBV6-5	TRBJ1-5	-	many	TGTGCCAGCAGAGAAGGGGGTTCCCAGCCCCAGCATTTT	CASREGGSQPQHF
TRBV20-1	TRBJ2-5	TRBD2	few	TGCAGTGCTAGACCTACTAGCGGGAGAGGAGAGACCCAGTACTTC	CSARPTSGRGETQYF
TRBV20-1	TRBJ2-3	TRBD2	-	TGCAGTGCTAGAGATCCGGCTAGCGGGGGGACAGATACGCAGTATTTT	CSARDPASGGTDTQYF
TRBV27	TRBJ2-3	-	many	TGTGCCAGCAGCCCCTTAAACACAGATACGCAGTATTTT	CASSPLNTDTQYF
TRBV5-1	TRBJ2-7	TRBD1	many	TGCGCCAGCAGCTTGGATCTCGGGACAGGGGCGCGCTACGAGCAGTACTTC	CASSLDLGTGARYEQYF
TRBV7-2	TRBJ1-4	-	-	TGTGCCAGCAGGCCGTCTGGGGCTAATGAAAAACTGTTTTTT	CASRPSGANEKLFF
TRBV4-1	TRBJ2-1	-	many	TGCGCCAGCAGCCAAAGACTCTGGGATGAGCAGTTCTTC	CASSQRLWDEQFF
TRBV7-2	TRBJ2-4	TRBD2	-	TGTGCCAGCAGCTCTTCTCCGGGAGGAGGGGACATTCAGTACTTC	CASSSSPGGGDIQYF
TRBV7-2	TRBJ1-5	TRBD1	many	TGTGCCAGCAGCTTATACCCCCAGGGGGCTTTCGCTTATCAGCCCCAGCATTTT	CASSLYPQGAFAYQPQHF
TRBV2	TRBJ2-5	TRBD2	-	TGTGCCAGCAGCGATTCCCTAATAGCGGGGGGCGATTTGGGTGAGACCCAGTACTTC	CASSDSLIAGGDLGETQYF